One and the same sample provided the 9 T cell receptor beta chains below, sequenced in a study of cytomegalovirus exposure and HLA in healthy donors. With 60 Vbeta and 13 Jbeta primers, the PCR was carried out. Only in-frame clones appear in the TCRdb table, and some are missing; sequencing was by immunoSEQ multiplex PCR. The sample contains 130,000 or so clones, 77% of which appear only once. The sample consisted of PBMCs. The receptor source for this set is a man aged 18 to 30 in good health and CMV-seropositive.

This chain joins TRBV14 and TRBJ2-3; D is possibly TRBD2 (6 bases). Per germline, CDR1 SGHDN and CDR2 FVKESK. V was cut by 8 bases and J by 1 base, with 16 bases left in between. There are 15 residues in the CDR3. This CDR3 is CASGPRGGGTDTQYF. The CDR3 region has the DNA TGTGCCAGCGGCCCTAGGGGCGGGGGCACAGATACGCAGTATTTT.

The chain recombines TRBV7-3 with TRBJ2-3; 11 bases are a match to TRBD2. CDR1 is SGHTA, CDR2 FQGTGA, per germline. The CDR3 sequence is 14 residues long. V was clipped by 5 bases and J by 4 bases; unmatched bases: 2. Here the CDR3 DNA reads TGTGCCAGCAGCCCTAGCGGGAGGCCAGATACGCAGTATTTT. Protein: CASSPSGRPDTQYF.

The J gene is TRBJ1-5, the V gene TRBV15; TRBD1 matches at 9 bases. V lost 5 bases and J lost 3; bases outside the gene matches: 5. Germline-derived CDR1 and CDR2 are LNHNV and YYDKDF (reference sequence). The CDR3 extends over 15 amino acids. CDR3 loop: CATSPDRGPNQPQHF. The CDR3 nucleotides read TGTGCCACCAGCCCGGACAGGGGACCCAATCAGCCCCAGCATTTT.

This chain links TRBV6-1 with TRBJ2-4; D gene ambiguous. Germline-derived CDR1 and CDR2 are MNHNS and SASEGT. CDR3 length: 12 amino acids. V lost 7 bases, J lost 12 bases, and 16 bases lay in between. CDR3 DNA: TGTGCCAGCACCGCGGTCAGTCGAGCTCAGTACTTC. Translating gives CASTAVSRAQYF.

V and J are TRBV11-2 and TRBJ2-5; 7 bases match TRBD1. V lost 1 base, J lost 4 bases, and 15 bases stayed unmatched. This CDR3 is built from 18 residues. Germline V CDR1 and CDR2: SGHAT, FQNNGV. CDR3 nucleotide sequence: TGTGCCAGCAGCTTAGGGCGCCCAGCTAGGACAGGTTTAGAGACCCAGTACTTC. This translates into CASSLGRPARTGLETQYF.

Turning to this clone: One junction end disagrees with the germline gene, perhaps due to a read error. The chain combines TRBV7-7 with TRBJ2-1; 14 nucleotides line up with TRBD2. Germline values: CDR1 SSHAT, CDR2 FNYEAQ (reference sequence). The CDR3 covers 14 residues. CDR3 residues: CASSSGLAGGEQFF. CDR3 coding DNA: TGTGCTAGCAGCTCTGGACTAGCGGGAGGCGAGCAGTTCTTC.

The chain joins TRBV6-1 to TRBJ2-1; perhaps TRBD1 as D (7 bases). CDR1 is MNHNS, CDR2 SASEGT, per germline. V was pared by 6 bases and J by 8 bases, with 20 bases between. The CDR3 contains 15 residues. CDR3 sequence (DNA): TGTGCCAGCAGGTTAAGGACAGGCGGGGAATATGAGCAGTTCTTC. It codes for CASRLRTGGEYEQFF.

V usage is TRBV5-1 and J usage is TRBJ2-1; 8 nucleotides align to TRBD2. Germline V gene sequence: CDR1 SGHRS, CDR2 YFSETQ. The CDR3 totals 13 residues. Trimming cost V 6 bases and J 8 bases; bases outside gene matches: 7. The CDR3 sequence is CASNSGISDEQFF. CDR3 DNA: TGCGCCAGCAATAGCGGGATTTCCGATGAGCAGTTCTTC.

This clone has only a few counts. The rearrangement joins TRBV5-4 to TRBJ1-1, with a tentative D call TRBD1 (5 bases). The CDR3 totals 14 residues. Germline V CDR1 and CDR2: SGHNT, YYREEE (reference sequence). The V and J ends lost 1 base and 5 bases respectively, with 12 bases between them. The CDR3 loop reads CASSLSGGRTEAFF. The CDR3 coding sequence is TGTGCCAGCAGCTTGTCGGGGGGAAGGACTGAAGCTTTCTTT.